The clone carrying this T cell receptor beta chain was picked up a small number of times. The antigen remains unidentified. This entry belongs to a study of molecular identifiers for immune sequencing clone quantification. Notes on the study in general: Spiked TCR RNA from one Jurkat cell reportedly showed up when mixed among more than 900,000 naive cells. Clones exceeding 20 RNA copies carried over 97% of effector molecules but under 1% of naive-cell molecules.

Germline CDR1 LGHDT, CDR2 YNNKEL (reference sequence). Trimming cost V 1 base and J 2 bases, with 14 bases left between them. The length of the CDR3 is 16 residues. A single record per CDR3 protein comes from TCRdb applying MiXCR to the PCR reads. The table has 490,000 or so distinct CDR3 sequences, about 20% seen once; the top ten hold approximately 0.84%. This receptor was obtained from a human donor in good health. Some libraries in this study had Jurkat cell RNA spiked in. Sequenced: naive CD8+ T cells from blood, with Jurkat cell RNA spiked in. Described subset: FACS-sorted CD8+CD4-CCR7+CD45RA+ naive T cells. J is TRBJ1-1 and V is TRBV3-1; D is unclear. The chain's CDR3 is CASSQAKVRLNTEAFF. CDR3 sequence (DNA): TGTGCCAGCAGCCAAGCGAAAGTTCGGCTAAACACTGAAGCTTTCTTT.